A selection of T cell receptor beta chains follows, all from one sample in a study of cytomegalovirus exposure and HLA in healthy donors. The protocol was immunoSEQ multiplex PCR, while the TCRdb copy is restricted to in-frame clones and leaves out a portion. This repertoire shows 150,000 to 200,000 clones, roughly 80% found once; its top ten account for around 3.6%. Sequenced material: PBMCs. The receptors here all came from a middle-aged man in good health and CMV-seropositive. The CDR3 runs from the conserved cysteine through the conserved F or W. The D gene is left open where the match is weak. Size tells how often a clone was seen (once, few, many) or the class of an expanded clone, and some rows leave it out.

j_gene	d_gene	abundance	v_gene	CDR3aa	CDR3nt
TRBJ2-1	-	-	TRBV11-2	CASSRGKAFPLDGEQFF	TGTGCCAGCAGCAGGGGGAAAGCGTTCCCCTTGGACGGTGAGCAGTTCTTC
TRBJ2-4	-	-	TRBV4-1	CASSQVWQKAKNIQYF	TGCGCCAGCAGCCAAGTCTGGCAGAAAGCCAAAAACATTCAGTACTTC
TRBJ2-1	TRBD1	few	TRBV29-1	CSAGTGWEQFF	TGCAGCGCGGGGACAGGCTGGGAGCAGTTCTTC
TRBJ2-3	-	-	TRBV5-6	CASRTPGPTDTQYF	TGTGCCAGCAGGACCCCGGGTCCCACAGATACGCAGTATTTT
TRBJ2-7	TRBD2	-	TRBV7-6	CASSPLAGERYEQYF	TGTGCCAGCAGCCCGCTAGCGGGAGAGCGGTACGAGCAGTACTTC
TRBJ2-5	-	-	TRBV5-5	CASSLVGRGETQYF	TGTGCCAGCAGCTTGGTTGGGCGAGGGGAGACCCAGTACTTC
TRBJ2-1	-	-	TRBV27	CASKKAGGTYNEQFF	TGTGCCAGCAAAAAAGCGGGTGGGACCTACAATGAGCAGTTCTTC
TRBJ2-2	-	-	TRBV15	CATSSRLTGELFF	TGTGCCACCAGCTCGAGACTAACCGGGGAGCTGTTTTTT
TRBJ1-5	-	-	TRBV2	CASSGGDSNQPQHF	TGTGCCAGCAGTGGGGGAGATAGCAATCAGCCCCAGCATTTT
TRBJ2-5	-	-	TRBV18	CASSPGIGRETQYF	TGTGCCAGCTCACCGGGTATAGGCAGGGAGACCCAGTACTTC
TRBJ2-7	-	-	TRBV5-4	CASNPQGAYEQYF	TGTGCCAGCAACCCTCAGGGTGCCTACGAGCAGTACTTC
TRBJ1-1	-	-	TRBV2	CASSEAGGNTEAFF	TGTGCCAGCAGTGAAGCCGGGGGGAACACTGAAGCTTTCTTT
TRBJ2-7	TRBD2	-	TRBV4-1	CASSHRTSGNLYEQYF	TGCGCCAGCAGCCACAGGACTAGCGGGAATCTGTACGAGCAGTACTTC
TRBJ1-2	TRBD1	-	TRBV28	CASRRTGGAGGYTF	TGTGCCAGCAGAAGAACAGGGGGCGCAGGTGGCTACACCTTC
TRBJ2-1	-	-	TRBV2	CASSDAGFYNEQFF	TGTGCCAGCAGTGATGCGGGGTTTTACAATGAGCAGTTCTTC
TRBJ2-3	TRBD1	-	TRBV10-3	CAISDRTGTDTQYF	TGTGCCATCAGTGACCGGACAGGGACAGATACGCAGTATTTT
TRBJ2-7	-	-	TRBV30	CAWSGVERVYSYEQYF	TGTGCCTGGAGTGGAGTTGAGAGGGTGTACTCCTACGAGCAGTACTTC
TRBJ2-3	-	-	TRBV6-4	CASSDSQGSTDTQYF	TGTGCCAGCAGTGACTCGCAGGGGAGCACAGATACGCAGTATTTT
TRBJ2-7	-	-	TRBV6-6	CASRDSSYEQYF	TGTGCCAGCAGGGACAGCTCCTACGAGCAGTACTTC
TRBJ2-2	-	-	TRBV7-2	CASSPPLKPNPKHRGAVF	TGTGCCAGCAGCCCACCCTTGAAGCCTAACCCCAAACACCGGGGAGCTGTTTTT
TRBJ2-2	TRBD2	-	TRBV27	CASRRNFDSRTSGRSGELFF	TGTGCCAGCAGGAGAAACTTTGACTCCCGGACTAGCGGGAGGTCCGGGGAGCTGTTTTTT
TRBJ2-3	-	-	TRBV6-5	CASSYSISLPDTQYF	TGTGCCAGCAGTTACTCGATTAGCCTACCAGATACGCAGTATTTT
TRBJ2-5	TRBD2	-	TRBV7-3	CASSSDSGMQETQYF	TGTGCCAGCAGCTCGGATAGCGGGATGCAAGAGACCCAGTACTTC
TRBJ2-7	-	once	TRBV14	CASSQGPSTGQYF	TGTGCCAGCAGCCAAGGTCCGTCTACGGGGCAGTACTTC
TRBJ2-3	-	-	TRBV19	CAIRKSPTDMQYF	TGTGCCATAAGGAAAAGCCCCACAGATATGCAGTATTTT
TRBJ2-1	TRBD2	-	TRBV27	CASRSGTSGGEQFF	TGTGCCAGCAGATCTGGGACTAGCGGCGGTGAGCAGTTCTTC
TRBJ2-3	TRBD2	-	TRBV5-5	CASSLEGRAGTDTQYF	TGTGCCAGCAGCTTGGAGGGGAGGGCGGGCACAGATACGCAGTATTTT
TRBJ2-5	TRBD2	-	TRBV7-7	CASSLSGLAGAETQYF	TGTGCCAGCAGCTTATCCGGACTAGCGGGAGCGGAGACCCAGTACTTC
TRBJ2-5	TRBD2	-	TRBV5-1	CASSLGLAGQEAQYF	TGCGCCAGCAGCTTGGGGCTAGCGGGACAAGAGGCCCAGTACTTC